In its sample, the clone carrying this T cell receptor (beta chain) was seen a few times. Antigen unknown. Donors were systemically healthy Caucasian individuals from Russia aged 6 to 90 years. Total RNA amounts of at least 5 micrograms were extracted per sample. Sample-barcoded 5' priming and a J-beta primer mix drove a second PCR of about 6 to 12 cycles. TCRdb reprocessed the 5' RACE reads via MiXCR and lists one record per CDR3 protein. The top ten hold about 10% of the sample, which has roughly 1.7 million distinct CDR3 sequences, approximately 32% seen once. Deletions cut 2 bases from V and 0 bases from J, with 11 bases between. The CDR3 has 15 amino acids. Germline V gene lookup returns CDR1 SGHRS and CDR2 YFSETQ. This entry comes from a study of blood T cells in healthy people across ages. Whole-study findings and limits: The study found TCR beta diversity correlated strongly with naive T cell percentage. A greater number of naive CD4+ cells and higher diversity distinguished long-lived donors from aged donors.

This receptor was obtained from a woman aged 30 to 39 in good health. The specimen sequenced was blood. This chain links TRBV5-1 with TRBJ1-1; D might be TRBD1 (6 bases). In DNA, the CDR3 is TGCGCCAGCAGCTTAAACAGGGATCTGAACACTGAAGCTTTCTTT. Residues: CASSLNRDLNTEAFF.